The source of this TCR beta chain is a study of OX40 agonist ivuxolimab in advanced cancers. TCRdb's copy holds only in-frame clones and misses some; the assay was immunoSEQ multiplex PCR. Of about 36,000 clones listed, 65% to 85% were seen once; the top ten hold less than 25%. In the case of this clone: Other nucleotide sequences from this sample produce the same CDR3.

V lost 2 bases and J lost 0, with 8 bases in between. Looked up from germline, CDR1 is MDHEN and CDR2 is SYDVKM. The CDR3 totals 15 residues. The origin of this receptor is an adult with an advanced solid tumor such as melanoma, head and neck, liver or kidney cancer. The source material was CD4+ or CD8+ T cells sorted from blood, sampled in a trial of the OX40 agonist ivuxolimab. The V gene is TRBV28, the J gene TRBJ1-5; D is unclear. Written as DNA, the CDR3 is TGTGCCAGCAGTTTAGGCAGATATAGCAATCAGCCCCAGCATTTT. Translating it yields CASSLGRYSNQPQHF.